One sample yielded the 18 T cell receptor beta chains listed below, sequenced in a study of post-analysis software for immune sequencing data. The antigens these receptors bind are not known. Regarding the study as a whole: Patients had higher frequencies than controls of about five TRBV segments, including TRBV5-6, TRBV5-1 and TRBV20-1.

Unique molecular identifiers were present in the TCR beta cDNA libraries. TCRdb processed the PCR reads anew with MiXCR; each CDR3 protein has one entry. The profile shows hundreds of thousands of distinct CDR3 sequences, about 27% of them singletons. The sample was blood. Receptor source: a girl between 5 and 17 years old with multiple sclerosis.

The chain combines TRBV6-4 with TRBJ2-1; 10 bases line up with TRBD2. Germline V lookup: CDR1 MRHNA, CDR2 SNTAGT. With 5 bases clipped from V and 8 bases from J, the junction kept 9 bases outside the gene matches. The CDR3 totals 15 residues. The CDR3: CASSSSGSTPDEQFF. The CDR3, as DNA: TGTGCCAGCAGTTCTAGCGGGAGTACCCCCGATGAGCAGTTCTTC.

This chain links TRBV7-2 with TRBJ2-5, with 8 bases identical to TRBD1. This CDR3 is built from 13 residues. Germline V gene lookup returns CDR1 SGHTA and CDR2 FQGNSA. Losses at the gene ends were 4 bases for V and 7 bases for J; bases not matched to a gene: 5. CDR3 nucleotides: TGTGCCAGCAGCTCAGGACAGGGTGGGACCCAGTACTTC. This gives the protein CASSSGQGGTQYF.

This chain links TRBV27 with TRBJ2-7; no clear D gene. CDR3 size: 13 residues. Germline values: CDR1 MNHEY, CDR2 SMNVEV (reference sequence). V gave up 0 bases and J gave up 5 bases, with 8 bases separating them. CDR3 sequence (DNA): TGTGCCAGCAGTTTATCAGGTCGTAACGAGCAGTACTTC. Its translation is CASSLSGRNEQYF.

This clonotype was seen only a few times. V is TRBV3-1 and J is TRBJ1-5; TRBD1 agrees at 7 bases. Germline assignment: CDR1 LGHDT and CDR2 YNNKEL (reference sequence). V trimming: 0 bases; J trimming: 10 bases; junction bases outside the gene matches: 6. The CDR3 sequence is 14 residues long. The CDR3: CASSQEWDSFPQHF. The CDR3 DNA reads TGTGCCAGCAGCCAAGAATGGGACAGCTTCCCCCAGCATTTT.

This clonotype was counted a few times. This chain joins TRBV9 and TRBJ1-1; TRBD1 is a possible D gene (6 bases). This CDR3 contains 14 residues. V lost 3 bases and J lost 1, with 10 bases in between. CDR1 is SGDLS and CDR2 is YYNGEE in the germline V gene. The CDR3 nucleotides read TGTGCCAGCAGCGGTGGACAGTCGAACACTGAAGCTTTCTTT. Translation: CASSGGQSNTEAFF.

There are a few counts of this clonotype. The CDR3 nucleotides read TGTGCCAGCAGAGGATGGGGGGCGGGTCAGCCCCAGCATTTT. This gives the protein CASRGWGAGQPQHF. The chain uses TRBV6-5 and TRBJ1-5; the D gene is possibly TRBD1 (6 bases). V lost 6 bases and J lost 6, with 15 bases in between. CDR3 size: 14 residues. Germline assignment: CDR1 MNHEY and CDR2 SVGAGI.

This chain connects TRBV10-3 to TRBJ1-6; D perhaps matches TRBD1 (6 bases). Trimming stripped 7 bases from V and 6 bases from J, with 16 bases between. CDR3 length: 15 residues. Germline values: CDR1 ENHRY, CDR2 SYGVKD. CDR3 residues: CAIKNSDSGNSPLHF. The CDR3 DNA is TGTGCCATCAAAAACTCGGACAGTGGTAATTCACCCCTCCACTTT.

This chain connects TRBV20-1 to TRBJ1-1; no firm D call. V was clipped by 6 bases and J by 0 bases, with 14 bases between them. Germline V gives CDR1 DFQATT, CDR2 SNEGSKA (reference sequence). The CDR3 is made up of 14 amino acids. The CDR3: CSAPKVQMNTEAFF. The CDR3 nucleotides read TGCAGTGCCCCTAAGGTCCAGATGAACACTGAAGCTTTCTTT.

CDR3 coding DNA: TGCGCCAGCAGCTTGTTTGGGGGCGACGCCTCACCCCTCCACTTT. Amino acid sequence: CASSLFGGDASPLHF. The chain uses TRBV5-1 and TRBJ1-6, with D perhaps matching TRBD1 (6 bases). The CDR3 has 15 residues. V was shortened by 1 base and J by 10 bases, with 15 bases between the two germline ends. CDR1 and CDR2 from the germline V gene are SGHRS and YFSETQ.

This clonotype was found once. The V and J genes are TRBV7-2 and TRBJ1-1; perhaps TRBD1 as D (6 bases). V lost 11 bases, J lost 2 bases, and 15 bases lay in between. The CDR3 covers 13 residues. The germline V gene encodes CDR1 SGHTA and CDR2 FQGNSA. The CDR3 sequence: CAATGTSNTEAFF. In DNA form, the CDR3 reads TGTGCCGCCACCGGGACATCTAACACTGAAGCTTTCTTT.

This clonotype has a handful of counts. The gene calls are TRBV7-7 and TRBJ2-3, with 8 bases fitting TRBD2. The V gene's germline CDR1 is SSHAT and CDR2 FNYEAQ (reference sequence). V trimming: 5 bases; J trimming: 6 bases; junction bases outside the gene matches: 7. The CDR3 runs 14 residues. The CDR3 DNA reads as TGTGCCAGCAGCGGACCCGGGACTAGGGATACGCAGTATTTT. Its translation: CASSGPGTRDTQYF.

The CDR3 sequence: CASSRIQGNEKLFF. CDR3 DNA: TGTGCCAGCAGTCGTATACAGGGGAATGAAAAACTGTTTTTT. The rearrangement uses TRBV12-3 or TRBV12-4 and TRBJ1-4; 7 nucleotides agree with TRBD1. The CDR3 is 14 amino acids. Unmatched junction bases numbered 5, after V lost 5 bases and J lost 5 bases.

V is TRBV7-2 and J is TRBJ2-3; 8 bases map to TRBD2. CDR1 and CDR2 from the germline V gene are SGHTA and FQGNSA. This CDR3 is 17 amino acids long. V was clipped by 6 bases and J by 4 bases; unmatched bases: 15. CDR3 sequence (DNA): TGTGCCAGCAGGCGACGAGCGGGAGACGGGGCGGCAGATACGCAGTATTTT. It yields the protein CASRRRAGDGAADTQYF.

The chain employs TRBV5-1 and TRBJ2-7, with D uncertain. Germline values: CDR1 SGHRS, CDR2 YFSETQ. V lost 2 bases and J lost 4, with 19 bases in between. The CDR3 runs 16 residues. CDR3 coding DNA: TGCGCCAGCAGCTTCTTTAGACTCGAAGGAAGTTACGAGCAGTACTTC. Protein: CASSFFRLEGSYEQYF.

The sample holds a few counts of this clonotype. The chain combines TRBV20-1 with TRBJ1-1, with D possibly being TRBD1 (5 bases). This CDR3 is 13 amino acids long. Germline V gives CDR1 DFQATT, CDR2 SNEGSKA (reference sequence). Trimming pared 7 bases from V and 4 bases from J, leaving 16 bases between. The CDR3 DNA follows: TGCAGTGTCAGGAAGGGACGGGCCACTGAAGCTTTCTTT. Protein: CSVRKGRATEAFF.

This clonotype has only one observation. The chain links TRBV9 to TRBJ1-2; tentatively, D is TRBD1 (6 bases). From germline, CDR1 is SGDLS and CDR2 YYNGEE. The CDR3 is 15 amino acids. V was pared by 4 bases and J by 0 bases, with 13 bases between. CDR3 coding DNA: TGTGCCAGCAGCCCCGGGACAACAACTAACTATGGCTACACCTTC. Translated: CASSPGTTTNYGYTF.

The chain joins TRBV11-2 to TRBJ2-7; TRBD2 matches at 7 bases. Germline CDR1 SGHAT, CDR2 FQNNGV. Trimming cost V 1 base and J 5 bases; bases outside gene matches: 8. CDR3 size: 15 residues. The CDR3 loop reads CASSLVAGVVHEQYF. DNA for the CDR3: TGTGCCAGCAGCTTAGTGGCGGGAGTCGTCCACGAGCAGTACTTC.

The chain joins TRBV2 to TRBJ2-5; D not certain. Germline V lookup: CDR1 SNHLY, CDR2 FYNNEI. With 7 bases removed from V and 4 bases from J, the gap between germline ends came to 13 bases. This CDR3 has 13 amino acids. As DNA, the CDR3 is TGTGCCAGCATGGGGTCTAGTCGAGAGACCCAGTACTTC. Protein product: CASMGSSRETQYF.